Following are 6 T cell receptor beta chains from one sample sequenced in a study of blood T cell repertoires in COVID-19. Method: immunoSEQ multiplex PCR; TCRdb's copy keeps in-frame clones and lacks some. The repertoire holds some 260,000 clones, with approximately 77% as singletons. The sequenced sample consisted of peripheral blood. The source is a woman aged 18-29 years with acute or convalescent COVID-19.

The V gene is TRBV5-1, the J gene TRBJ1-3; D is perhaps TRBD1 (6 bases). CDR3 length equals 13 residues. Trimming took 4 bases from V and 4 from J, leaving 9 bases between them. CDR1 and CDR2 from the germline V gene are SGHRS and YFSETQ. CDR3 residues: CASSQDSGNTIYF. DNA of the CDR3: TGCGCCAGCAGCCAGGACAGCGGAAACACCATATATTTT.

V and J are TRBV6-1 and TRBJ1-2; D call uncertain. V gave up 2 bases and J gave up 4 bases, with 8 bases separating them. This CDR3 has 13 residues. Germline CDR1 and CDR2: MNHNS and SASEGT. The DNA of the CDR3 is TGTGCCAGCAGTGAAACGGCTAGCTATGGCTACACCTTC. It translates to CASSETASYGYTF.

The gene calls are TRBV6-5 and TRBJ2-7; weak D call: TRBD1 (6 bases). V shed 6 bases and J shed 2 bases, with 14 bases lying between them. This CDR3 has 14 amino acids. Germline CDR1 is MNHEY and CDR2 is SVGAGI. CDR3 sequence reads: CASSNGPGAYEQYF. In DNA form, the CDR3 reads TGTGCCAGCAGCAACGGGCCAGGGGCCTACGAGCAGTACTTC.

DNA of the CDR3: TGCGCCAGCAGCCAGAAGCAGGGGCAAGAGACCCAGTACTTC. Its translation: CASSQKQGQETQYF. The rearrangement joins TRBV4-1 to TRBJ2-5; tentative D call: TRBD1 (6 bases). CDR1 and CDR2 from the germline V gene are MGHRA and YSYEKL. V was shortened by 3 bases and J by 2 bases, with 10 bases between the two germline ends. The CDR3 loop spans 14 amino acids.

The chain carries TRBV13 and TRBJ2-1; maybe TRBD2 (5 bases). The V end lost 3 bases, the J end lost 0 bases, and 12 bases lay between the germline ends. Germline assignment: CDR1 PRHDT and CDR2 FYEKMQ (reference sequence). CDR3 length: 16 amino acids. The CDR3 nucleotides read TGTGCCAGCAGCTTGGAAGCGGAGAGCTCCTACAATGAGCAGTTCTTC. Translated, it gives CASSLEAESSYNEQFF.

The chain employs TRBV10-3 and TRBJ2-3; 9 nucleotides match TRBD2. Unmatched junction bases numbered 6, after V lost 0 bases and J lost 2 bases. CDR1 is ENHRY, CDR2 SYGVKD, per germline. The CDR3 has 17 amino acids. Written as DNA, the CDR3 is TGTGCCATCAGTGAGTCCCTTGCGGGAGGGAACACAGATACGCAGTATTTT. It encodes CAISESLAGGNTDTQYF.